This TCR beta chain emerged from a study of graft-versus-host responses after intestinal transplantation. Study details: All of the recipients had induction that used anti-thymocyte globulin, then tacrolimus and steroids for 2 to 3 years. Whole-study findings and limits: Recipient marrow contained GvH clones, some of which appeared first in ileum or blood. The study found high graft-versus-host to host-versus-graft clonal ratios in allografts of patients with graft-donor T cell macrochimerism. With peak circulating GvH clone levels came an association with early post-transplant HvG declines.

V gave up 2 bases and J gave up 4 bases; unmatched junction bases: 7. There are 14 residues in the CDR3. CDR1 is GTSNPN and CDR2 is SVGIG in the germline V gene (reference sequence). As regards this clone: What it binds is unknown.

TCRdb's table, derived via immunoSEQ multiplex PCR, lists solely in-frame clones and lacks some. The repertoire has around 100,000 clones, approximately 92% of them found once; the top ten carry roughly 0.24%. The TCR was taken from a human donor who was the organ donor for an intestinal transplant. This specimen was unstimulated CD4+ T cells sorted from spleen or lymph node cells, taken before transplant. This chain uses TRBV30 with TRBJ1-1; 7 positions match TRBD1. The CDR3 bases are TGTGCCTGGAGTCCCAGGGGGAAAGGCACTGAAGCTTTCTTT. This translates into CAWSPRGKGTEAFF.